The T cell receptor beta chain under discussion was sequenced for a study of blood T cell repertoires in COVID-19. The germline V gene has CDR1 MNHEY and CDR2 SMNVEV (reference sequence). The CDR3 runs to 14 residues. V was shortened by 6 bases and J by 5 bases, with 14 bases between the two germline ends. Libraries were prepared by immunoSEQ multiplex PCR; TCRdb keeps only in-frame clonotypes and omits some of them. The table records approximately 100,000 clones, roughly 81% of them present only once. The sample consisted of peripheral blood. The source of this sequence is a human donor in a cohort sampled during active COVID-19. The rearrangement uses TRBV27 and TRBJ1-5, with D perhaps matching TRBD1 (5 bases). CDR3 loop: CASSLMGDYQPQHF. The CDR3 DNA sequence: TGTGCCAGCAGCCTTATGGGGGACTATCAGCCCCAGCATTTT.